Below are 29 T cell receptor beta chains sequenced from a single sample in a study of T cell repertoires in cytomegalovirus infection. For these receptors, no antigen is known. TCRdb reprocessed the reads with MiXCR, giving one entry per CDR3 protein. The data contain around 800,000 distinct CDR3 sequences, about 33% of them singletons. This sample comprised cultured CD8+ T cells from PBMCs, obtained from culture after CMV antigen stimulation. All receptors derive from a human donor in good health (CMV status not recorded). Some clones in this sample may be carry-over from other donors' samples.

At least ten counts were recorded for this clonotype. The chain is built from TRBV7-9 and TRBJ2-3, with D maybe TRBD2 (7 bases). Germline V CDR1 and CDR2: SEHNR, FQNEAQ (reference sequence). The CDR3 extends over 17 amino acids. V was clipped by 5 bases and J by 6 bases, with 24 bases between them. CDR3 sequence (DNA): TGTGCCAGCAGCATAACATCAGGGGAGGGGTTCGCGGATACGCAGTATTTT. Protein product: CASSITSGEGFADTQYF.

This clonotype was seen only a few times. V is TRBV7-9 and J is TRBJ1-5; possible D gene TRBD1, 6 bases. V lost 4 bases and J 5 bases, leaving 15 bases between the germline ends. The CDR3 is 15 residues long. CDR1 and CDR2 from the germline V gene are SEHNR and FQNEAQ (reference sequence). This CDR3 reads CASSSGPGEHQPQHF. CDR3 in DNA: TGTGCCAGCAGCTCTGGCCCAGGGGAGCATCAGCCCCAGCATTTT.

This clonotype occurred a few times. V and J are TRBV6-2 or TRBV6-3 and TRBJ1-1, with D tentatively TRBD1 (6 bases). The CDR3 loop spans 15 amino acids. Germline CDR1 reads MNHEY; CDR2 reads SVGEGT. V lost 6 bases and J 7 bases, leaving 21 bases between the germline ends. The CDR3 sequence: CASRVLTTRGHEAFF. The CDR3 DNA reads TGTGCCAGCAGAGTCCTAACCACCAGGGGCCATGAAGCTTTCTTT.

This clonotype was detected once. This rearrangement joins TRBV10-3 to TRBJ1-1, with D uncertain. CDR3 size: 12 residues. The V gene lost 0 bases and the J gene lost 10 bases, with 9 bases spanning the gap. Looked up from germline, CDR1 is ENHRY and CDR2 is SYGVKD. The CDR3 nucleotides read TGTGCCATCAGTGAGTCGAATGGTGGAGCTTTCTTT. This translates into CAISESNGGAFF.

This clonotype was counted at least ten times. At one boundary the junction diverges from the germline segment, which might be a read error. The chain has TRBV27 and TRBJ2-7; perhaps TRBD1 as D (5 bases). Germline CDR1 MNHEY, CDR2 SMNVEV (reference sequence). The CDR3 is 13 residues long. CDR3 nucleotide sequence: TGCGCCAGCAGCCTGACAGTGTCCTACGAGCAGTACTTC. Protein: CASSLTVSYEQYF.

Concerning this clonotype itself: The junction shows a germline mismatch at one end, possibly a read error. J is TRBJ1-6 and V is TRBV2; a possible D gene is TRBD1 (6 bases). Germline V CDR1 and CDR2: SNHLY, FYNNEI. CDR3 length: 15 amino acids. CDR3 amino acids: CASSKTGPYNSPLNF. CDR3 DNA: TGTGCCAGCAGTAAAACAGGGCCCTATAATTCACCCCTCAACTTT.

This clonotype was seen a handful of times. The V and J genes are TRBV11-3 and TRBJ2-1; D not certain. The CDR3 has 15 amino acids. V was trimmed by 2 bases and J by 9 bases, leaving 17 bases between them. Germline V lookup: CDR1 SGHNT, CDR2 YENEEA. CDR3 in amino acids: CASSLTVKGRVEQFF. DNA of the CDR3: TGTGCCAGCAGCTTAACGGTGAAGGGTAGGGTTGAGCAGTTCTTC.

This clonotype has just a few counts. The chain's CDR3 is CASTLLAGAYNEQFF. CDR3 DNA: TGTGCCAGCACCCTACTAGCGGGGGCCTACAATGAGCAGTTCTTC. The J gene is TRBJ2-1, the V gene TRBV6-2 or TRBV6-3; 11 nucleotides match TRBD2. After removal of 7 bases from V and 2 bases from J, the junction contained 4 bases not matched to a gene. Looked up from germline, CDR1 is MNHEY and CDR2 is SVGEGT. The CDR3 runs 15 residues.

This clonotype was detected only a few times. This rearrangement joins TRBV7-6 to TRBJ2-7; 10 positions match TRBD1. With 4 bases clipped from V and 5 bases from J, the junction kept 5 bases outside the gene matches. Germline lookup yields CDR1 SGHVS and CDR2 FNYEAQ. The CDR3 runs to 14 residues. The CDR3 nucleotides are TGTGCCAGCAGCTGGGGGACAGGGGAAAACGAGCAGTACTTC. This translates into CASSWGTGENEQYF.

V is TRBV7-7 and J is TRBJ2-7; 11 bases are shared with TRBD1. The germline V gene has CDR1 SSHAT and CDR2 FNYEAQ (reference sequence). This CDR3 region has 16 residues. The CDR3 DNA sequence: TGTGCTAGGACTGAAGGACAGGGGGCAATCGGGTACGAGCAGTACGTC. Protein sequence: CARTEGQGAIGYEQYV.

V is TRBV7-9 and J is TRBJ2-4, with 7 bases lining up with TRBD1. Per the germline V gene, CDR1 is SEHNR and CDR2 is FQNEAQ (reference sequence). The CDR3 spans 16 residues. V shed 5 bases and J 3 bases; nucleotides not matched to a gene: 10. The CDR3: CASSLNERDSKNIQYF. The CDR3 DNA follows: TGTGCCAGCAGCCTAAACGAACGGGACAGCAAAAACATTCAGTACTTC.

The gene calls are TRBV5-4 and TRBJ2-2, with D possibly TRBD2 on 6 matching bases. Trimming took 0 bases from V and 5 from J, leaving 14 bases between them. The CDR3 is 16 amino acids. Germline V gives CDR1 SGHNT, CDR2 YYREEE (reference sequence). In nucleotides, the CDR3 is TGTGCCAGCAGCTTGGTACGGGTCCGGGGGACCGGGGAGCTGTTTTTT. Encoded protein: CASSLVRVRGTGELFF.

V is TRBV27 and J is TRBJ2-5; 10 bases align to TRBD2. The CDR3 contains 16 residues. Trimming cost V 1 base and J 5 bases; bases outside gene matches: 7. Germline V CDR1 and CDR2: MNHEY, SMNVEV (reference sequence). CDR3 DNA sequence: TGTGCCAGCAGTTTATTGGGAACTAGCGGGGTTGAGACCCAGTACTTC. This encodes CASSLLGTSGVETQYF.

Only a few counts were recorded for this clonotype. This chain links TRBV7-6 with TRBJ2-2; TRBD2 aligns across 13 bases. The ends lost 5 bases at V and 4 bases at J; junction bases unmatched: 7. The CDR3 consists of 17 residues. CDR1 is SGHVS and CDR2 is FNYEAQ in the germline V gene. CDR3 DNA: TGTGCCAGCAGCCTTCGACTAGCGGGGGGTTTCACCGGGGAGCTGTTTTTT. Its translation: CASSLRLAGGFTGELFF.

This chain uses TRBV28 with TRBJ2-7, with D tentatively TRBD2 (7 bases). The germline CDR1 and CDR2 sequences are MDHEN and SYDVKM. There are 14 residues in the CDR3. Between the trimmed V and J ends, which lost 4 bases and 3 bases, there was a span of 13 bases. The CDR3 sequence: CASSSPGGGYEQYV. The CDR3 region has the DNA TGTGCCAGCAGTTCCCCGGGGGGCGGCTACGAGCAGTACGTC.

The chain is built from TRBV7-4 and TRBJ2-3, with D tentatively TRBD1 (6 bases). The length of the CDR3 is 17 residues. Deletions cut 1 base from V and 1 base from J, with 15 bases between. Germline lookup yields CDR1 SGHVT and CDR2 SQSDAQ. The chain's CDR3 is CASSLGAQGPRTDTQYF. Here the CDR3 DNA reads TGTGCCAGCAGCTTAGGTGCGCAGGGGCCCCGCACAGATACGCAGTATTTT.

This clonotype was counted only a few times. This chain joins TRBV27 and TRBJ1-1; D is undetermined. Germline V gene sequence: CDR1 MNHEY, CDR2 SMNVEV (reference sequence). CDR3 length: 12 amino acids. V lost 6 bases, J lost 5 bases, and 10 bases lay in between. In nucleotides, the CDR3 is TGTGCCAGCAGGACTGGAACGACTGAAGCTTTCTTT. Its translation is CASRTGTTEAFF.

This clonotype was counted many times. This sequence joins TRBV6-1 and TRBJ2-7, with TRBD2 identical over 14 bases. V trimming: 7 bases; J trimming: 5 bases; junction bases outside the gene matches: 10. Per the germline V gene, CDR1 is MNHNS and CDR2 is SASEGT. The CDR3 has 16 residues. The CDR3 DNA is TGTGCCAGCACCGGACTAGCGGGGGGTCCGTTGCACGAGCAGTACTTC. Protein: CASTGLAGGPLHEQYF.

This chain links TRBV19 with TRBJ1-2; D is uncertain. V lost 5 bases and J lost 3, with 10 bases in between. This CDR3 is 13 amino acids long. Germline CDR1 LNHDA, CDR2 SQIVND (reference sequence). The CDR3 spells CASSPGVHYGYTF. As DNA, the CDR3 is TGTGCCAGTAGTCCCGGCGTCCACTATGGCTACACCTTC.

Ten or more counts support this clonotype. The chain employs TRBV7-2 and TRBJ2-5; 10 nucleotides line up with TRBD2. V lost 3 bases and J lost 1; bases outside the gene matches: 2. Germline V CDR1 and CDR2: SGHTA, FQGNSA. CDR3 length: 15 amino acids. The CDR3 coding sequence is TGTGCCAGCAGCTTCGTAGCGGGGGGCCAAGAGACCCAGTACTTC. Encoded protein: CASSFVAGGQETQYF.

The chain has TRBV4-1 and TRBJ2-7, with 10 bases matching TRBD1. CDR3 length: 16 amino acids. V shed 1 base and J 6 bases; nucleotides not matched to a gene: 9. CDR1 and CDR2 from the germline V gene are MGHRA and YSYEKL. Written as DNA, the CDR3 is TGCGCCAGCAGCCAAGGAGCTGGACAGGGGGAGATCGAGCAGTACTTC. Residues: CASSQGAGQGEIEQYF.

Ten or more counts support this clonotype. The J gene is TRBJ2-6, the V gene TRBV7-2; D is possibly TRBD2 (6 bases). V was clipped by 1 base and J by 0 bases, with 13 bases between them. This CDR3 contains 18 residues. CDR1 and CDR2 (germline): SGHTA, FQGNSA. CDR3 sequence: CASSLGPWGLSGANVLTF. The CDR3 coding sequence is TGTGCCAGCAGCTTAGGACCTTGGGGACTCTCTGGGGCCAACGTCCTGACTTTC.

This clonotype was counted ten times or more. The chain is built from TRBV6-2 or TRBV6-3 and TRBJ2-1, with D perhaps assigned TRBD1 or TRBD2 (5 bases each). The CDR3 runs to 18 residues. The germline gives CDR1 MNHEY, CDR2 SVGEGT. Trimming took off 0 bases at V and 4 bases at J, with 19 bases between the two ends. The CDR3 protein is CASSYSLGSGTLYNEQFF. In DNA, the CDR3 is TGTGCCAGCAGTTACTCGCTCGGTTCTGGGACCCTATACAATGAGCAGTTCTTC.

The gene calls are TRBV5-1 and TRBJ2-3; 7 bases match TRBD2. CDR1 and CDR2 from the germline V gene are SGHRS and YFSETQ. The ends lost 4 bases at V and 2 bases at J; junction bases unmatched: 7. The CDR3 loop spans 15 amino acids. The CDR3 here is CASSGPGLYTDTQYF. The CDR3 bases are TGCGCCAGCAGCGGGCCGGGACTATACACAGATACGCAGTATTTT. The whole variable domain, remainder taken from reference TRBV5-1 and TRBJ2-3, is KAGVTQTPRYLIKTRGQQVTLSCSPISGHRSVSWYQQTPGQGLQFLFEYFSETQRNKGNFPGRFSGRQFSNSRSEMNVSTLELGDSALYLCASSGPGLYTDTQYFGPGTRLTVL.

This clonotype was observed a handful of times. Germline is not matched at one junction end, which may reflect a read error. This rearrangement joins TRBV29-1 to TRBJ2-1; a weak D match, TRBD1 (6 bases). CDR1 is SQVTM, CDR2 ANQGSEA, per germline. This CDR3 comprises 16 residues. CDR3 in amino acids: CSVEAYEGESYNEQFF. Written as DNA, the CDR3 is TGCAGCGTGGAAGCCTATGAGGGGGAAAGCTACAATGAGCAGTTCTTC.

V gene TRBV5-6 combines with J gene TRBJ2-2, with 8 bases that match TRBD1. The germline gives CDR1 SGHDT, CDR2 YYEEEE. This CDR3 has 17 amino acids. V gave up 7 bases and J gave up 4 bases; unmatched junction bases: 15. The CDR3 DNA is TGTGCCAGCCGCGCCCTAACCGGGACAGGAACCACCGGGGAGCTGTTTTTT. It yields the protein CASRALTGTGTTGELFF.

The chain joins TRBV24-1 to TRBJ2-1; 7 bases align to TRBD1. Germline V gene data show CDR1 as KGHDR and CDR2 as SFDVKD. V lost 0 bases, J lost 12 bases, and 4 bases stayed unmatched. CDR3 length equals 13 residues. For the CDR3, the DNA is TGTGCCACCAGTGATTTGATTTGGACAGGGCAGTTCTTC. Protein: CATSDLIWTGQFF.

CDR3 amino acids: CASSSFGGSGANVLTF. CDR3 bases: TGTGCCAGTAGTTCTTTCGGGGGCTCTGGGGCCAACGTCCTGACTTTC. The V gene is TRBV19, the J gene TRBJ2-6; tentatively, D is TRBD2 (6 bases). Per germline, CDR1 LNHDA and CDR2 SQIVND (reference sequence). Trimming stripped 5 bases from V and 0 bases from J, with 11 bases between. This CDR3 is built from 16 residues.

The chain carries TRBV29-1 and TRBJ2-7; D remains ambiguous. This CDR3 contains 13 residues. Trimming left V 2 bases short and J 4 bases short, with 12 bases between. CDR1 is SQVTM, CDR2 ANQGSEA, per germline. The DNA of the CDR3 is TGCAGCGTTGAATGGGGTACCGAATACGAGCAGTACTTC. Translated, it gives CSVEWGTEYEQYF.